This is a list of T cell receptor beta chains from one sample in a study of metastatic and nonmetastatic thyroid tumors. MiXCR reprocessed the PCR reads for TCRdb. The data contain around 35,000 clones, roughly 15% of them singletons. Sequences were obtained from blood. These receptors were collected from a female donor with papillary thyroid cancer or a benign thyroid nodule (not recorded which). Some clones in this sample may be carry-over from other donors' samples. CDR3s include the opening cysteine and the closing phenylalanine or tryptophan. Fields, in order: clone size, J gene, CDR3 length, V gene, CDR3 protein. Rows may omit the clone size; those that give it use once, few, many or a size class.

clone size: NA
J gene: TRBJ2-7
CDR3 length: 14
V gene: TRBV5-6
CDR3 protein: CASSLGWVSGELPF

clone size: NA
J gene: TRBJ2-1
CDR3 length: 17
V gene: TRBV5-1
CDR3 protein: CASSLAGLGSSYNEQFF

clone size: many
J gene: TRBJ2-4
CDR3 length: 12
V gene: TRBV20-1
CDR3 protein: CSSWSPAGIQYF

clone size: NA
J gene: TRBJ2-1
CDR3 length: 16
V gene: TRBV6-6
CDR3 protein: CASSPLDCGLDNEQFF

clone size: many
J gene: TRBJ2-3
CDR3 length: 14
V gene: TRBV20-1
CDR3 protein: CSARFPVSTDTQYF

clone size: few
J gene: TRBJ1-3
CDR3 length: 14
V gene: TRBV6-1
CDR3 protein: CASKPGVTGNTIYF

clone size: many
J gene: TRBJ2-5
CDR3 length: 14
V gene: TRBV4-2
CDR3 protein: CASSQDLVRQTQYF

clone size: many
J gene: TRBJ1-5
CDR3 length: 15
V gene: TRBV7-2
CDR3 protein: CASSLSPGVGQPQHF

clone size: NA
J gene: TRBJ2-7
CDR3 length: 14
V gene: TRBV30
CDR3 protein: CAWSVSGTAYEQYF

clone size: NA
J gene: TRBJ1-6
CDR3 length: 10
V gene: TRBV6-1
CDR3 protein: CASGGGYLHF

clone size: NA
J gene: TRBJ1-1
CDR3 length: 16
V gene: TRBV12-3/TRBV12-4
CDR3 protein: CASSFRRAGENTEAFF